This T cell receptor beta chain is from a study of early T cells in non-severe SARS-CoV-2 infection. The overall study: Sequenced bulk RNA came from whole blood that was unsorted, and chains were unpaired. Findings and caveats of the study: VDJdb matching, biased toward anti-spike CD8 responses, missed private and CD4 specificities.

With respect to this clonotype: Its specificity is unknown.

TCRdb analysed the 5' RACE reads with MiXCR anew, one entry per CDR3 protein. Of more than 85,000 distinct CDR3 sequences in the sample, around 16% were seen once. The CDR3 extends over 15 amino acids. V was trimmed by 4 bases and J by 3 bases, leaving 12 bases between them. Germline CDR1 MDHEN, CDR2 SYDVKM. The chain carries TRBV28 and TRBJ2-2, with a tentative D call TRBD1 (6 bases). This TCR was recovered from an adult who was a healthcare worker with PCR-confirmed SARS-CoV-2 infection or an uninfected control (not recorded which). The source was whole blood, collected at baseline. CDR3 sequence (DNA): TGTGCCAGCAGTTCAGGGACACCGGACACCGGGGAGCTGTTTTTT. Protein: CASSSGTPDTGELFF.